This T cell receptor beta chain was identified in a study of identical twins. TCRdb fed the 5' RACE reads into MiXCR, producing one record per CDR3 protein. The sample lists approximately 700,000 distinct CDR3 sequences; roughly 18% were seen once. General observations from the study: Monozygotic twin pairs showed more out-of-frame TCR alpha sharing than models estimated.

This clonotype was detected only a few times. The antigen is not known. Another study also made use of these data, one on T cells expressing NK-cell markers.

The sequence was obtained from a woman aged 18-30 years in good health. The sequencing input was PBMCs.

CDR3: CSALPGDREKLFF. CDR3 sequence (DNA): TGCAGTGCCCTTCCTGGGGATAGGGAAAAACTGTTTTTT. The chain joins TRBV20-1 to TRBJ1-4; D remains ambiguous. The CDR3 covers 13 residues. Germline V CDR1 and CDR2: DFQATT, SNEGSKA (reference sequence). V lost 6 bases, J lost 8 bases, and 16 bases lay in between.